The 29 T cell receptor beta chains below all came from one sample that was sequenced in a study of early T cells in non-severe SARS-CoV-2 infection (dated by TCRdb to the early 2020s). The library came from 5' RACE. Instrument used: NextSeq 500. The raw public reads went through TCRdb reprocessing: fastp at Q25, MiXCR clone calling, in-frame beta chains kept. Under each unique CDR3 protein, matching rows form one entry showing the most common genes and DNA. The sample table lists tens of thousands of distinct CDR3 sequences, about 15% of them with a count of one. In total, the top ten clones hold around 5.1% of the sample. What was sequenced was whole blood. Every receptor here comes from an adult who was a healthcare worker with PCR-confirmed SARS-CoV-2 infection or an uninfected control (not recorded which).

The table lists this clonotype with many counts. The chain is built from TRBV6-4 and TRBJ2-3; weak D call: TRBD2 (6 bases). This CDR3 region has 14 residues. Between the trimmed V and J ends, which lost 5 bases and 3 bases, there was a span of 12 bases. CDR1 and CDR2 from the germline V gene are MRHNA and SNTAGT. CDR3 sequence reads: CASSRGGGTDTQYF. CDR3 coding DNA: TGTGCCAGCAGTCGGGGAGGAGGGACAGATACGCAGTATTTT.

The V call is TRBV20-1, the J call TRBJ2-5; D not certain. CDR1 is DFQATT and CDR2 is SNEGSKA in the germline V gene (reference sequence). The germline V and J ends were trimmed by 5 bases and 7 bases, with 8 bases remaining between them. The CDR3 contains 10 residues. The CDR3 nucleotides are TGCAGTGCTCCATACGGGACCCAGTACTTC. Amino acids: CSAPYGTQYF.

The chain combines TRBV12-3 or TRBV12-4 with TRBJ1-4; D is uncertain. CDR3 length: 10 amino acids. Trimming left V 7 bases short and J 6 bases short, with 3 bases between. The CDR3 reads CASNYEKLFF. The CDR3 DNA follows: TGTGCCAGCAATTATGAAAAACTGTTTTTT.

Many counts were recorded for this clonotype. DNA for the CDR3: TGTGCCAGCTCACGCGCCGGGACACCTATCGCCTCTGGAAACACCATATATTTT. This codes for CASSRAGTPIASGNTIYF. The V gene is TRBV18, the J gene TRBJ1-3, with a tentative D call TRBD1 (6 bases). The CDR3 covers 18 residues. Germline V gene data show CDR1 as KGHSH and CDR2 as LQKENI. Trimming took off 4 bases at V and 0 bases at J, with 19 bases between the two ends.

The sample holds a few counts of this clonotype. The CDR3 bases are TGTGCCAGCAGCTTCCGGGACCCGAGGGATACGCAGTATTTT. This sequence encodes CASSFRDPRDTQYF. The gene calls are TRBV9 and TRBJ2-3, with D perhaps TRBD1 or TRBD2 (5 bases each). The germline V gene encodes CDR1 SGDLS and CDR2 YYNGEE. The V gene lost 4 bases and the J gene lost 6 bases, with 15 bases spanning the gap. The CDR3 runs 14 residues.

Ten or more counts support this clonotype. The rearrangement joins TRBV7-8 to TRBJ2-3, with TRBD2 matching 7 bases. The CDR3 length is 17 residues. V lost 4 bases, J lost 2 bases, and 12 bases stayed unmatched. The germline gives CDR1 SGHVS, CDR2 FQNEAQ. The DNA of the CDR3 is TGTGCCAGCAGCTCGGGTCGTAGTCTAGCGGCCACAGATACGCAGTATTTT. Its protein is CASSSGRSLAATDTQYF.

J is TRBJ1-2 and V is TRBV27; D might be TRBD1 (5 bases). The V gene's germline CDR1 is MNHEY and CDR2 SMNVEV (reference sequence). The CDR3 extends over 13 amino acids. The V gene lost 6 bases and the J gene lost 8 bases, with 16 bases spanning the gap. CDR3 region: CASSLRGPGGYTF. Written as DNA, the CDR3 is TGTGCCAGCAGCTTACGGGGACCGGGGGGCTACACCTTC.

The sample holds a few counts of this clonotype. The chain joins TRBV5-1 to TRBJ1-1; 7 nucleotides align to TRBD1. Germline CDR1 reads SGHRS; CDR2 reads YFSETQ. The V segment lost 4 bases and the J segment 3 bases; nucleotides outside the gene matches: 3. The CDR3 sequence is 13 residues long. The CDR3 coding sequence is TGCGCCAGCAGCCCAGGGGGGCACACTGAAGCTTTCTTT. This encodes CASSPGGHTEAFF.

The DNA for the CDR3 is TGTGCCAGCAGTCACCGGACCGGGACTCACACCTACGAGCAGTACTTC. Encoded protein: CASSHRTGTHTYEQYF. This chain joins TRBV28 and TRBJ2-7; weak D call: TRBD2 (6 bases). The V and J ends lost 5 bases and 2 bases respectively, with 19 bases between them. Germline CDR1 is MDHEN and CDR2 is SYDVKM. The CDR3 is made up of 16 amino acids. Full variable domain (remainder filled in from reference TRBV28 and TRBJ2-7): DVKVTQSSRYLVKRTGEKVFLECVQDMDHENMFWYRQDPGLGLRLIYFSYDVKMKEKGDIPEGYSVSREKKERFSLILESASTNQTSMYLCASSHRTGTHTYEQYFGPGTRLTVT.

This sequence joins TRBV7-8 and TRBJ2-1; 12 positions agree with TRBD2. Germline V gene sequence: CDR1 SGHVS, CDR2 FQNEAQ. J was trimmed by 3 bases and V by 5 bases; bases with no gene match: 5. The CDR3 contains 16 residues. CDR3 residues: CASSNRLAGDYNEQFF. The CDR3 bases are TGTGCCAGCAGCAACAGACTAGCGGGGGACTACAATGAGCAGTTCTTC.

This clonotype has at least ten counts. This chain links TRBV2 with TRBJ2-7; 8 bases map to TRBD1. After removal of 4 bases from V and 6 bases from J, the junction contained 8 bases not matched to a gene. There are 14 residues in the CDR3. Germline V gene lookup returns CDR1 SNHLY and CDR2 FYNNEI. CDR3 amino acids: CASSAAGGPLEQYF. For the CDR3, the DNA is TGTGCCAGCAGTGCGGCAGGGGGCCCTCTCGAGCAGTACTTC.

V usage is TRBV7-2 and J usage is TRBJ1-2; maybe TRBD1 (6 bases). The ends were cut back, 5 bases at V and 6 bases at J, with 22 bases in the middle. Germline-derived CDR1 and CDR2 are SGHTA and FQGNSA. The CDR3 is made up of 16 amino acids. CDR3 coding DNA: TGTGCCAGCAGCCGAATACCGGGACAACTAACTCATGGCTACACCTTC. This sequence encodes CASSRIPGQLTHGYTF.

A word on this clonotype: A much larger clonotype is one base distant, so this may be a read error. This chain uses TRBV29-1 with TRBJ1-1; 7 nucleotides line up with TRBD1. J gave up 1 base and V 1 base, and 0 bases lay outside the gene matches. The CDR3 covers 13 residues. The germline gives CDR1 SQVTM, CDR2 ANQGSEA. CDR3 coding DNA: TGCAGCGTTGAAGGACAGGGGAACACTGAAGCTTTCTTT. Translating it yields CSVEGQGNTEAFF.

At least ten counts were recorded for this clonotype. V usage is TRBV5-4 and J usage is TRBJ2-7; weak D call: TRBD2 (6 bases). Trimming shortened V by 1 base and J by 2 bases, and 19 bases separated the two germline ends. The CDR3 runs 17 residues. From germline, CDR1 is SGHNT and CDR2 YYREEE (reference sequence). The CDR3 DNA reads TGTGCCAGCAGCTTGTTCGGAAGTGGAGGGGCTCCCTACGAGCAGTACTTC. Its protein is CASSLFGSGGAPYEQYF.

This sequence joins TRBV3-1 and TRBJ2-3; D is ambiguous. From germline, CDR1 is LGHDT and CDR2 YNNKEL (reference sequence). V was trimmed by 1 base and J by 14 bases, leaving 7 bases between them. The CDR3 has 10 amino acids. For the CDR3, the DNA is TGTGCCAGCAGCCAAGGGCGGCTGTATTTT. Protein sequence: CASSQGRLYF.

The chain is built from TRBV28 and TRBJ2-3; no clear D. Looked up from germline, CDR1 is MDHEN and CDR2 is SYDVKM. The CDR3 is 15 amino acids. Trimming cost V 5 bases and J 1 base, with 13 bases left between them. The CDR3 bases are TGTGCCAGCAGTCCGCGTAGGACCCGCACAGATACGCAGTATTTT. It yields the protein CASSPRRTRTDTQYF.

The chain has TRBV5-1 and TRBJ1-1; TRBD1 matches at 7 bases. The germline gives CDR1 SGHRS, CDR2 YFSETQ. The CDR3 contains 13 residues. The ends lost 3 bases at V and 5 bases at J; junction bases unmatched: 4. CDR3 nucleotide sequence: TGCGCCAGCAGCTCCAGGGGGGCTACTGAAGCTTTCTTT. It yields the protein CASSSRGATEAFF.

This clonotype was observed a few times. V and J are TRBV28 and TRBJ2-1; 7 bases are a match to TRBD2. V trimming: 5 bases; J trimming: 6 bases; junction bases outside the gene matches: 10. CDR1 is MDHEN, CDR2 SYDVKM, per germline. The CDR3 has 15 amino acids. CDR3 in amino acids: CASSLWTSSSNEQFF. The CDR3 DNA is TGTGCCAGCAGTCTCTGGACTAGTTCGTCCAATGAGCAGTTCTTC.

This clonotype was observed at least ten times. J is TRBJ2-1 and V is TRBV11-2, with D tentatively TRBD2 (6 bases). Germline loops: CDR1 SGHAT, CDR2 FQNNGV. The CDR3 is 14 residues long. The V end lost 5 bases, the J end lost 7 bases, and 15 bases lay between the germline ends. CDR3 DNA: TGTGCCAGCAGCCAATCCTCCGGGGGTAATGAGCAGTTCTTC. It specifies CASSQSSGGNEQFF.

This clonotype was seen a few times. The chain links TRBV6-2 or TRBV6-3 to TRBJ2-1, with 9 bases fitting TRBD2. Germline V gene sequence: CDR1 MNHEY, CDR2 SVGEGT. This CDR3 is built from 13 residues. Germline trimming cut 6 bases from V and 8 bases from J; bases unmatched to any gene: 5. CDR3 DNA sequence: TGTGCCAGCAGGTTAGCGGGGGCACATGAGCAGTTCTTC. Amino acid sequence: CASRLAGAHEQFF.

The table lists this clonotype with a few counts. V usage is TRBV29-1 and J usage is TRBJ2-1, with 11 bases matching TRBD2. The V gene's germline CDR1 is SQVTM and CDR2 ANQGSEA. This CDR3 has 13 residues. The junction had 4 bases not matched to a gene; V was cut back by 4 bases and J by 8 bases. CDR3 loop: CSVVAGGPDEQFF. The CDR3 nucleotides read TGCAGCGTTGTAGCGGGAGGGCCCGATGAGCAGTTCTTC.

In this sample, this clonotype turned up many times. V usage is TRBV28 and J usage is TRBJ1-5; D is perhaps TRBD1 (6 bases). The CDR3 is made up of 15 amino acids. Germline CDR1 MDHEN, CDR2 SYDVKM. Trimming took off 6 bases at V and 6 bases at J, with 18 bases between the two ends. The CDR3 loop is CASSQTDQGPQPQHF. The CDR3 coding sequence is TGTGCCAGCAGCCAAACCGACCAGGGGCCTCAGCCCCAGCATTTT.

The chain couples TRBV21-1 to TRBJ2-3; the table's D call TRBD2 went unverified against the DNA. TRBV21-1 is designated a pseudogene. The CDR3 totals 14 residues. CDR3 residues: CASSTGGGADTQYF. The DNA for the CDR3 is TGTGCCAGCAGCACGGGGGGAGGTGCGGATACGCAGTATTTT.

This clonotype appeared many times. The chain combines TRBV13 with TRBJ2-5, with 8 bases that match TRBD2. Germline V lookup: CDR1 PRHDT, CDR2 FYEKMQ (reference sequence). Losses at the gene ends were 5 bases for V and 5 bases for J; bases not matched to a gene: 7. CDR3 length: 14 amino acids. CDR3 sequence reads: CASSPPGLEETQYF. In nucleotides, the CDR3 is TGTGCCAGCAGCCCTCCGGGACTAGAGGAGACCCAGTACTTC. Using reference TRBV13 and TRBJ2-5 for the parts outside the CDR3, the full variable domain is AAGVIQSPRHLIKEKRETATLKCYPIPRHDTVYWYQQGPGQDPQFLISFYEKMQSDKGSIPDRFSAQQFSDYHSELNMSSLELGDSALYFCASSPPGLEETQYFGPGTRLLVL.

This clonotype has just a few counts. V is TRBV5-1 and J is TRBJ1-2; no firm D call. Looked up from germline, CDR1 is SGHRS and CDR2 is YFSETQ. V lost 0 bases, J lost 8 bases, and 11 bases lay in between. This CDR3 spans 13 amino acids. The chain's CDR3 is CASSLGTRQGYTF. The CDR3, as DNA: TGCGCCAGCAGCTTGGGGACTAGGCAGGGCTACACCTTC.

This clonotype was counted a few times. A read error may produce the germline difference seen at one junction end. The chain has TRBV28 and TRBJ1-1; D gene unclear. This CDR3 has 11 residues. Germline lookup yields CDR1 MDHEN and CDR2 SYDVKM. DNA of the CDR3: TGTGCCAGCAGTCTTTACCCGAGGCTTTCGTTT. It is translated as CASSLYPRLSF.

The sample holds a few counts of this clonotype. This chain connects TRBV4-1 to TRBJ2-7; possible D gene TRBD2, 5 bases. Germline lookup yields CDR1 MGHRA and CDR2 YSYEKL. Trimming stripped 1 base from V and 7 bases from J, with 8 bases between. The CDR3 is 12 amino acids. CDR3 sequence: CASSQGTGEQYF. The CDR3 DNA sequence: TGCGCCAGCAGCCAAGGAACGGGGGAGCAGTACTTC.

The gene calls are TRBV9 and TRBJ2-1; D is unclear. This CDR3 is 13 amino acids long. The germline V gene has CDR1 SGDLS and CDR2 YYNGEE. Trimming shortened V by 0 bases and J by 3 bases, and 4 bases separated the two germline ends. DNA of the CDR3: TGTGCCAGCAGCGTAGCCGACTACAATGAGCAGTTCTTC. Translated, it gives CASSVADYNEQFF. The variable domain in full, completed from reference TRBV9 and TRBJ2-1, reads DSGVTQTPKHLITATGQRVTLRCSPRSGDLSVYWYQQSLDQGLQFLIQYYNGEERAKGNILERFSAQQFPDLHSELNLSSLELGDSALYFCASSVADYNEQFFGPGTRLTVL.

This chain connects TRBV20-1 to TRBJ2-7, with a tentative D call TRBD2 (6 bases). The ends were cut back, 4 bases at V and 11 bases at J, with 21 bases in the middle. Per germline, CDR1 DFQATT and CDR2 SNEGSKA (reference sequence). This CDR3 is built from 13 residues. CDR3 in DNA: TGCAGTGCTAAGAAAAATTCGGTGAGGGAGGAGTACTTC. Residues: CSAKKNSVREEYF.